This TCR beta chain was sequenced for a study of T cell responses to AZD1222 COVID-19 vaccine (dated by TCRdb to about 2021). For the wider study: TCR sequencing was performed for fewer than 250 trial participants, of whom about 210 were given two doses of AZD1222 and roughly 25 were given two doses of MenACWY control vaccine. Enrollment into the trials was organized by age into subgroups of 18-55, 56-69 and 70-plus years, and those subgroups contained about 160, 30 and 59 TCR-sequenced participants, respectively.

What the authors observed across the whole study: Most participants were white British and females outnumbered males, and the authors suggested that clonal diversity may have been underestimated. The whole spike protein was spanned by vaccine-associated CD4 TCRs, and dominant responses were seen in regions 160-218 and 743-854. Because no day 14 peak-response samples were available, repertoires were characterized only after the peak T cell response. Reportedly, close to half of the unique spike-specific TCRs recognized epitopes lying outside the regions that are mutated in the B.1.351 and B.1.1.7 variants. After two AZD1222 doses, both the breadth and the depth of spike-specific TCRs were significantly higher than at day 0 and than in MenACWY recipients. In the small 56-69-year group, the increase in depth fell short of significance, most likely because of low power. Conclusions about previously exposed vaccinees are limited because only five to seven AZD1222 recipients were SARS-CoV-2 seropositive at baseline.

The time point tag for this specimen amounts to: about 28 days (+/-7) after the second vaccine dose. Because spike-specific TCR depth and breadth did not differ between the two schedules, AZD1222 recipients who got a second dose at roughly 4 weeks were pooled with those who got a second dose at roughly 12 weeks. The vaccinee samples were drawn from two UK trials, COV001 and COV002, one of which was a single-blind randomized controlled phase 2/3 trial testing AZD1222 (ChAdOx1 nCoV-19) in healthy adults. For TCRbeta chain sequencing, PBMC samples were collected from trial participants at day 0 and at day 28 after the second dose. Concerning this clone itself: The target of this receptor is not known. Nothing much larger sits one base from this clone, and base qualities are not available.

The CDR3 regions of human TCRbeta chains were analyzed by immunosequencing. As for the authors' bioinformatics: Repertoire TCRs were matched against a reference library of SARS-CoV-2-specific TCRs generated with the MIRA antigen-specificity platform. Breadth was defined as the fraction of unique TCRs that were SARS-CoV-2-associated, and depth was defined as the fraction of total T cells that were SARS-CoV-2-associated. Using the MIRA data, every spike-specific TCR was mapped to the spike region that the TCR reacted to and assigned to either a CD4 or a CD8 class. Log10-transformed breadth and depth values were compared by one-way ANOVA with Sidak's multiple comparisons tests. What TCRdb holds here is the immuneACCESS table cut down to in-frame rearrangements. Part of the clones is not present; checked against another copy, under half of the missing clones reflect an unresolved V gene, and the others are unexplained. That table supplies the V and J calls and clone size; D and trimming were determined from the DNA. This sample is represented by roughly 150,000 clones; over 90% of them were singletons. The ten biggest clones cover approximately 1.4% of the sample.

V is shortened by 2 bases, J by 4 bases, and the region joining them spans 17 bases. CDR1 and CDR2 (MNHEY, SVGAGI) derive from the germline V gene. The CDR3 starts with the cysteine, ends with the phenylalanine, and has 16 residues. The entry retains the CDR3 DNA only, 48 bases that are in frame from base 1. The source of this sequence is an adult who received the AZD1222 COVID-19 vaccine. Rearrangement joined TRBV6-5 to TRBJ1-1; the D gene is perhaps TRBD1, on 5 matching bases. The specimen comprised peripheral blood, sampled 28 days after the second AZD1222 dose. The bases are TGTGCCAGCAGTTACCCCGAACGGGGGGTGGGCACTGAAGCTTTCTTT. It specifies CASSYPERGVGTEAFF.